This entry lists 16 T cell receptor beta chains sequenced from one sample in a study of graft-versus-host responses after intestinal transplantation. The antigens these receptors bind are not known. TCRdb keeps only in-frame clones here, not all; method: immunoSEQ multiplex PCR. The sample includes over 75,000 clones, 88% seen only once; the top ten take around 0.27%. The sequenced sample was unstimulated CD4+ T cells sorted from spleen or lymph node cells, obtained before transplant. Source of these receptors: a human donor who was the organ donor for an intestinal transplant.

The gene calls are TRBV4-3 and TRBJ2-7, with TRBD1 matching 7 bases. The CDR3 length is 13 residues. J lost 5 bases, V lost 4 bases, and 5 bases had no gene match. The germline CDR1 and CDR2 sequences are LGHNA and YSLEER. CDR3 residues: CASSRNRGDEQYF. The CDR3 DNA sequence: TGCGCCAGCAGCCGAAACAGGGGAGACGAGCAGTACTTC.

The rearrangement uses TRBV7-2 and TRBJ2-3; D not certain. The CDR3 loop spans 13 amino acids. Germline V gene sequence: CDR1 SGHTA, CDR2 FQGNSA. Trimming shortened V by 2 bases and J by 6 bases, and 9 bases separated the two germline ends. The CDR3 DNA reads TGTGCCAGCAGCTTAATTTTGTCGGATACGCAGTATTTT. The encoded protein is CASSLILSDTQYF. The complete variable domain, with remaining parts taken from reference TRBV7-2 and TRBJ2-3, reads GAGVSQSPSNKVTEKGKDVELRCDPISGHTALYWYRQSLGQGLEFLIYFQGNSAPDKSGLPSDRFSAERTGGSVSTLTIQRTQQEDSAVYLCASSLILSDTQYFGPGTRLTVL.

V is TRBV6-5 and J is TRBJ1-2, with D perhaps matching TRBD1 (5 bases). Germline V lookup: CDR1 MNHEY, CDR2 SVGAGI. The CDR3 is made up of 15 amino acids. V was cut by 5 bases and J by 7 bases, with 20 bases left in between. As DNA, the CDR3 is TGTGCCAGCAGTCCCTCCGGGACTCACTGGGGTGGCTACACCTTC. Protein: CASSPSGTHWGGYTF.

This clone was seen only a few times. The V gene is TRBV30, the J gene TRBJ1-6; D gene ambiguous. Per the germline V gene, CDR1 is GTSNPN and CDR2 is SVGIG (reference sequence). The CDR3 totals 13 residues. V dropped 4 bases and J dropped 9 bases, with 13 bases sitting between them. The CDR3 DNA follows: TGTGCCTGGACCCCCAGCGCGGGTTCACCCCTCCACTTT. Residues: CAWTPSAGSPLHF.

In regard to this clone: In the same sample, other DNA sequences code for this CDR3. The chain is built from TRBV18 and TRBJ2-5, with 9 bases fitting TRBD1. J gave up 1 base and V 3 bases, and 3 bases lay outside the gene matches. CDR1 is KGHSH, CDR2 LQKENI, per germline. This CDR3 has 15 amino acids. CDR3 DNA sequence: TGTGCCAGCTCACCGGGACAGGGTGGCCAAGAGACCCAGTACTTC. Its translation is CASSPGQGGQETQYF. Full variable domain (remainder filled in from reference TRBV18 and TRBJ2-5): NAGVMQNPRHLVRRRGQEARLRCSPMKGHSHVYWYRQLPEEGLKFMVYLQKENIIDESGMPKERFSAEFPKEGPSILRIQQVVRGDSAAYFCASSPGQGGQETQYFGPGTRLLVL.

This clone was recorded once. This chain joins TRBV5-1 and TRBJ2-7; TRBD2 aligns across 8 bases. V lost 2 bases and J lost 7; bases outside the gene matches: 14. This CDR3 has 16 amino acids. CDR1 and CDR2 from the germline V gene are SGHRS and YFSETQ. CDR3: CASSLIGWSGGLEQYF. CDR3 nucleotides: TGCGCCAGCAGCTTAATCGGGTGGAGCGGGGGACTAGAGCAGTACTTC.

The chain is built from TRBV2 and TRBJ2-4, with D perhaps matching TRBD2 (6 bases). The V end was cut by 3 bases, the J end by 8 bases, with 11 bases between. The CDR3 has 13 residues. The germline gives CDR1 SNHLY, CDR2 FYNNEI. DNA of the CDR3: TGTGCCAGCAGTGATATCTGGGGGGACATTCAGTACTTC. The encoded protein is CASSDIWGDIQYF.

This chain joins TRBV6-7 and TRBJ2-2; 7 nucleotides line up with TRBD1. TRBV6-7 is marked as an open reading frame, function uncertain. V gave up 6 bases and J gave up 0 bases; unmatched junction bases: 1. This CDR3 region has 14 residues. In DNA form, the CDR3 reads TGTGCCAGCAGGGGACAGACGAACACCGGGGAGCTGTTTTTT. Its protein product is CASRGQTNTGELFF.

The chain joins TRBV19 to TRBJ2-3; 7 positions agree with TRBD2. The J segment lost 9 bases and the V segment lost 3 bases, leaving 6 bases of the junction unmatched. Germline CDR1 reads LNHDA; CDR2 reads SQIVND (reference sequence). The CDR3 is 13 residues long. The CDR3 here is CASSMEGGLTQYF. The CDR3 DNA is TGTGCCAGTAGTATGGAGGGAGGGCTAACGCAGTATTTT. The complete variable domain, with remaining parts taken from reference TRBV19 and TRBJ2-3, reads DGGITQSPKYLFRKEGQNVTLSCEQNLNHDAMYWYRQDPGQGLRLIYYSQIVNDFQKGDIAEGYSVSREKKESFPLTVTSAQKNPTAFYLCASSMEGGLTQYFGPGTRLTVL.

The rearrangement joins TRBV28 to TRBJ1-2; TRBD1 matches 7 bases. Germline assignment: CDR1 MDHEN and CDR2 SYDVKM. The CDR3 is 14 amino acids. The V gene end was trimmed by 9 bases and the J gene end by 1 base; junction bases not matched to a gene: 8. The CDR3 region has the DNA TGTGCCAGTCAACCACAGGGGCTTAACTATGGCTACACCTTC. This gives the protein CASQPQGLNYGYTF.

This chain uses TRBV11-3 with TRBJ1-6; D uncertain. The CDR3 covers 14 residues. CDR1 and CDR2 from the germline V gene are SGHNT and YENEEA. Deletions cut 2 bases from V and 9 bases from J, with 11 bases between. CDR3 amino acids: CASSLKRRGSPLHF. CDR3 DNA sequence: TGTGCCAGCAGCTTAAAACGTCGGGGTTCACCCCTCCACTTT.

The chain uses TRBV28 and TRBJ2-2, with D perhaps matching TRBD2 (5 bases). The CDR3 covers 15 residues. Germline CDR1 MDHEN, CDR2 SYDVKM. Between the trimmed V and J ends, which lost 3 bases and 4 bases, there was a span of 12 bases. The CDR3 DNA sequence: TGTGCCAGCAGTTTCTTGGCGGGTCCCACCGGGGAGCTGTTTTTT. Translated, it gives CASSFLAGPTGELFF.

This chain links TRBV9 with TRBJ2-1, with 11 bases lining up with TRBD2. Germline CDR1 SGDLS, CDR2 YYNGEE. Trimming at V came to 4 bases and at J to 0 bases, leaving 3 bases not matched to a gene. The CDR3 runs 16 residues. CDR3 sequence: CASSPGLAGSYNEQFF. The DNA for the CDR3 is TGTGCCAGCAGCCCCGGACTAGCGGGCTCCTACAATGAGCAGTTCTTC.

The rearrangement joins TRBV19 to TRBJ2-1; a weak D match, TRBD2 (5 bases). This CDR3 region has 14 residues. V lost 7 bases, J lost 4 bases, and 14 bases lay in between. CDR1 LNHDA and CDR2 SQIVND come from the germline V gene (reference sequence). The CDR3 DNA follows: TGTGCCAGTAACAGAGGGAACGTTTACAATGAGCAGTTCTTC. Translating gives CASNRGNVYNEQFF.

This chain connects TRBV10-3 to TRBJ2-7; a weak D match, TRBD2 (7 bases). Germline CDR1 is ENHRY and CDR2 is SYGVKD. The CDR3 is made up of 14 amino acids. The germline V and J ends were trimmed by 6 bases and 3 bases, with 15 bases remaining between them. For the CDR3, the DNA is TGTGCCATCAGCAATGAGAGGGGGGGCTACGAGCAGTACTTC. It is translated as CAISNERGGYEQYF.

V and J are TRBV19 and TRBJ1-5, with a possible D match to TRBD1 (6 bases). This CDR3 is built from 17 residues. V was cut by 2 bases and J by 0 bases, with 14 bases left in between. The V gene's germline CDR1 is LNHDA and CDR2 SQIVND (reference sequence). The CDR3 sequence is CASSITQGSYSNQPQHF. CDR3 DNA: TGTGCCAGTAGTATAACGCAGGGGTCTTATAGCAATCAGCCCCAGCATTTT.